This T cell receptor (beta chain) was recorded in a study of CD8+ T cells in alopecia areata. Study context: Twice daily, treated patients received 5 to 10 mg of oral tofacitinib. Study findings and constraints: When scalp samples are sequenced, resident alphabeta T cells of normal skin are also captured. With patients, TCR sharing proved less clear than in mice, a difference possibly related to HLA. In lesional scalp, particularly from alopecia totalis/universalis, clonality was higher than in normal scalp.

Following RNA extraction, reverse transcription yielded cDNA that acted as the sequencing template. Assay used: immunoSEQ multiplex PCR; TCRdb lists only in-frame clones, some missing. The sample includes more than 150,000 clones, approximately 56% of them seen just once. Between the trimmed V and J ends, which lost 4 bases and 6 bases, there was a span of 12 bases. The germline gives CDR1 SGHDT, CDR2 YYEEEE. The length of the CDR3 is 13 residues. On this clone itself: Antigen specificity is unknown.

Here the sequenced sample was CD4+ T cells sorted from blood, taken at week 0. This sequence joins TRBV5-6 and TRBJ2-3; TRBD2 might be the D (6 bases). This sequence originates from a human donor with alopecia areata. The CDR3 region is CASSGGGVDTQYF. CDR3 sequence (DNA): TGTGCCAGCAGCGGGGGAGGTGTTGATACGCAGTATTTT.